The source of this T cell receptor beta chain is a study of Ad26.COV2.S vaccination and SARS-CoV-2 variants. The CDR3 consists of 19 residues. V lost 0 bases and J lost 0, with 21 bases in between. Germline V gene lookup returns CDR1 SGHRS and CDR2 YFSETQ. Treatment here: over 15 received Ad26.COV2.S at low or high dose, single or two shots; about five received placebo; per-sample allocation not given. The samples date from day 63 after the first vaccine or placebo injection. TCRdb's copy holds only in-frame clones and misses some; the assay was immunoSEQ multiplex PCR. The data show around 300,000 clones, 80% to 90% seen once.

This sample comprised peripheral blood, obtained in a trial of Ad26.COV2.S vaccine versus placebo. The chain links TRBV5-1 to TRBJ1-1; D is unclear. This clonotype was sampled from a person aged 18-60 years who received the Ad26.COV2.S COVID-19 vaccine or a placebo. CDR3: CASSLGDRAAKVMNTEAFF. The CDR3 DNA follows: TGCGCCAGCAGCTTGGGCGATAGGGCTGCCAAAGTAATGAACACTGAAGCTTTCTTT.